This TCR beta chain was sequenced for a study of vaccination and CD4 T cells after COVID-19. Across the study: Overlapping spike peptides from SARS-CoV-2, HCoV-NL63, HCoV-OC43 and HCoV-229E served to stimulate the cells. Control cultures received a CEFX pool, an HIV-1 Nef pool, or no peptide. General study findings and limits: Among reactive clones from convalescent patients, a median roughly 88% appeared only post-vaccination.

As to this clonotype: No antigen is known for it.

The study sequenced cultured CD4+ T cell DNA using the Oncomine TCR Beta short-read assay. TCRdb recomputed calls from the PCR reads with MiXCR, one row per CDR3 protein. The data show 22,000 or so distinct CDR3 sequences, 32% seen once. Treatment given: approximately nine-day PBMC culture with coronavirus spike peptide pools or control peptides (ViraFEST assay). The TCR originated in a human donor with COVID-19. Source material: cultured CD4+ T cells from blood.

The CDR3 region has the DNA TGTGCCAGCAGCCCTGCTGCGAATCAGCCCCAGCATTTT. Its protein is CASSPAANQPQHF. The chain is built from TRBV7-2 and TRBJ1-5; D gene uncertain. The germline CDR1 and CDR2 sequences are SGHTA and FQGNSA. This CDR3 has 13 amino acids. The V end lost 5 bases, the J end lost 4 bases, and 9 bases lay between the germline ends.